One sample yielded the 21 T cell receptor beta chains listed below, sequenced in a study of T cell therapy after organ transplantation (dated by TCRdb to between 2018 and 2020). The time point label, as the study defines it: 20-29 weeks after completion of therapy. These receptors' antigens are unknown. Library preparation employed the immunoSEQ multiplex PCR assay. TCRdb retrieved this table from immuneACCESS and kept in-frame rearrangements only. Not all clones are present; in checked studies, unresolved V genes account for under half, and no reason is known for the remainder. For this sample the table gives about 1,500 clones, of which around two thirds were detected only once. The top ten clones comprise around 55% of the sample. This specimen was CD8+ T cells from blood, taken after autologous CMV-specific T cell therapy. The source is a human patient who had received a solid organ transplant and had CMV disease. Following transplantation, T cells from the graft donor may be among those present.

The chain has TRBV27 and TRBJ2-1; D is ambiguous. The length of the CDR3 is 15 residues. In germline, CDR1 is MNHEY, CDR2 SMNVEV (reference sequence). V was pared by 0 bases and J by 4 bases, with 10 bases between. CDR3 in amino acids: CASSLSADGYNEQFF. The CDR3 region has the DNA TGTGCCAGCAGTTTATCTGCCGACGGATACAATGAGCAGTTCTTC.

The chain has TRBV14 and TRBJ1-6; D is ambiguous. Germline V lookup: CDR1 SGHDN, CDR2 FVKESK. CDR3 length equals 12 residues. Trimming stripped 1 base from V and 9 bases from J, with 4 bases between. CDR3 bases: TGTGCCAGCAGCCAAGCCCTTTCACCCCTCCACTTT. Translating it yields CASSQALSPLHF.

V gene TRBV9 combines with J gene TRBJ1-1; no firm D call. Germline CDR1 is SGDLS and CDR2 is YYNGEE. Trimming stripped 4 bases from V and 0 bases from J, with 16 bases between. The CDR3 sequence is 16 residues long. CDR3 coding DNA: TGTGCCAGCAGCCCCGGCGGGATTAGAATGAACACTGAAGCTTTCTTT. This translates into CASSPGGIRMNTEAFF.

The chain is built from TRBV11-2 and TRBJ1-5, with D possibly matching TRBD1 (6 bases). This CDR3 comprises 15 residues. CDR1 is SGHAT, CDR2 FQNNGV, per germline. Trimming removed 0 bases at V and 5 bases at J, with 11 bases between. CDR3: CASSLDGTPYQPQHF. CDR3 bases: TGTGCCAGCAGCTTAGATGGGACACCATATCAGCCCCAGCATTTT.

The gene calls are TRBV5-1 and TRBJ1-1; tentative D call: TRBD1 (6 bases). The CDR3 extends over 15 amino acids. V was shortened by 3 bases and J by 0 bases, with 12 bases between the two germline ends. CDR1 SGHRS and CDR2 YFSETQ come from the germline V gene. CDR3 residues: CASSSSGALNTEAFF. The CDR3 DNA reads as TGCGCCAGCAGCTCCTCGGGGGCACTGAACACTGAAGCTTTCTTT.

V usage is TRBV7-6 and J usage is TRBJ1-1, with a weak D call TRBD1 (6 bases). CDR1 SGHVS and CDR2 FNYEAQ come from the germline V gene. CDR3 size: 13 residues. The ends were cut back, 5 bases at V and 5 bases at J, with 12 bases in the middle. The CDR3, as DNA: TGTGCCAGCAGCCCAGGGGTGGAAACTGAAGCTTTCTTT. Encoded protein: CASSPGVETEAFF.

The chain combines TRBV27 with TRBJ2-7; 7 positions match TRBD1. With 4 bases clipped from V and 2 bases from J, the junction kept 5 bases outside the gene matches. There are 14 residues in the CDR3. From germline, CDR1 is MNHEY and CDR2 SMNVEV (reference sequence). This CDR3 reads CASSSGTEAYEQYF. CDR3 sequence (DNA): TGTGCCAGCAGTTCCGGGACAGAGGCCTACGAGCAGTACTTC.

The rearrangement links TRBV7-9 to TRBJ2-6; no clear D gene. Trimming cost V 4 bases and J 0 bases, with 13 bases left between them. The CDR3 contains 17 residues. CDR1 SEHNR and CDR2 FQNEAQ come from the germline V gene (reference sequence). This CDR3 is CASSSGHSRSGANVLTF. The CDR3 coding sequence is TGTGCCAGCAGCTCCGGCCACTCGCGCTCTGGGGCCAACGTCCTGACTTTC.

For this clone: One end of the junction varies from germline; a read error may be responsible. The V call is TRBV6-1, the J call TRBJ1-3, with D tentatively TRBD1 (5 bases). This CDR3 has 11 residues. Germline CDR1 MNHNS, CDR2 SASEGT. The CDR3 DNA reads TGTGCCAGCAGTGAAGATGAATCAGGGATCTTT. The encoded protein is CASSEDESGIF.

This chain uses TRBV13 with TRBJ2-3, with D perhaps matching TRBD2 (6 bases). The CDR3 is 15 amino acids. The V gene's germline CDR1 is PRHDT and CDR2 FYEKMQ (reference sequence). Trimming shortened V by 0 bases and J by 2 bases, and 9 bases separated the two germline ends. In nucleotides, the CDR3 is TGTGCCAGCAGCTTAGGGGAGGGTCTCACAGATACGCAGTATTTT. Translation gives CASSLGEGLTDTQYF.

Comments on this clone: A junction end diverges from the germline sequence, so it may reflect a read error. The chain's CDR3 is CASSPLMVGSTDMQYF. Written as DNA, the CDR3 is TGTGCCAGCAGTCCCTTGATGGTCGGTAGCACAGATATGCAGTATTTT. This chain links TRBV27 with TRBJ2-3; D gene unclear. The germline V gene has CDR1 MNHEY and CDR2 SMNVEV (reference sequence). This CDR3 has 16 residues.

The CDR3 nucleotides are TGTGCCTGGAGTATTCAGGACCGCCGTCCTGAAGCTTTCTTT. This translates into CAWSIQDRRPEAFF. This chain connects TRBV30 to TRBJ1-1; D remains unclear. The CDR3 is 14 residues long. Germline lookup yields CDR1 GTSNPN and CDR2 SVGIG (reference sequence). V lost 2 bases and J lost 6, with 16 bases in between. Supplemented by reference TRBV30 and TRBJ1-1, the full variable domain reads SQTIHQWPATLVQPVGSPLSLECTVEGTSNPNLYWYRQAAGRGLQLLFYSVGIGQISSEVPQNLSASRPQDRQFILSSKKLLLSDSGFYLCAWSIQDRRPEAFFGQGTRLTVV.

The gene calls are TRBV4-1 and TRBJ1-1; D is unresolved. The germline V and J ends were trimmed by 2 bases and 0 bases, with 13 bases remaining between them. The CDR3 spans 16 residues. CDR1 is MGHRA, CDR2 YSYEKL, per germline. The CDR3 DNA follows: TGCGCCAGCAGCCAAACCCCTAATGACGTGAACACTGAAGCTTTCTTT. It is translated as CASSQTPNDVNTEAFF.

The chain links TRBV9 to TRBJ1-4; TRBD1 matches 8 bases. Germline values: CDR1 SGDLS, CDR2 YYNGEE. V lost 4 bases to trimming and J lost 6 bases; unmatched junction nucleotides: 5. The CDR3 extends over 14 amino acids. The chain's CDR3 is CASSSQGADEKLFF. CDR3 coding DNA: TGTGCCAGCAGCTCCCAGGGGGCCGATGAAAAACTGTTTTTT.

This clone has a single count. The V call is TRBV19, the J call TRBJ1-5, with a weak D call TRBD1 (5 bases). This CDR3 region has 16 residues. Deletions cut 7 bases from V and 0 bases from J, with 16 bases between. Looked up from germline, CDR1 is LNHDA and CDR2 is SQIVND (reference sequence). CDR3 sequence reads: CASTLGGAYSNQPQHF. Here the CDR3 DNA reads TGTGCCAGTACTCTAGGAGGGGCTTATAGCAATCAGCCCCAGCATTTT.

This sequence joins TRBV6-6 and TRBJ2-7; the D is unclear. V was shortened by 3 bases and J by 3 bases, with 12 bases between the two germline ends. The CDR3 is 14 residues long. Germline assignment: CDR1 MNHNY and CDR2 SVGAGI (reference sequence). The CDR3 sequence: CASSYSATVYEQYF. In DNA, the CDR3 is TGTGCCAGCAGTTATTCAGCGACGGTCTACGAGCAGTACTTC.

V usage is TRBV7-8 and J usage is TRBJ1-6; 9 bases match TRBD1. The length of the CDR3 is 16 residues. Germline V lookup: CDR1 SGHVS, CDR2 FQNEAQ. Unmatched junction bases numbered 11, after V lost 5 bases and J lost 9 bases. The CDR3 spells CASSRGTGTGISPLHF. CDR3 sequence (DNA): TGTGCCAGCAGCCGAGGGACCGGGACAGGGATTTCACCCCTCCACTTT.

The V call is TRBV19, the J call TRBJ1-1, with 7 bases lining up with TRBD1. With V trimmed by 3 bases and J by 1 base, 5 bases remained unmatched. CDR1 and CDR2 (germline): LNHDA, SQIVND (reference sequence). CDR3 size: 15 residues. CDR3 coding DNA: TGTGCCAGTAGTATCGGAGGGGGCTCGAACACTGAAGCTTTCTTT. Its translation: CASSIGGGSNTEAFF.

The rearrangement joins TRBV28 to TRBJ2-3; 11 positions match TRBD1. Germline V gene sequence: CDR1 MDHEN, CDR2 SYDVKM. The CDR3 is 18 amino acids. With 3 bases clipped from V and 0 bases from J, the junction kept 8 bases outside the gene matches. The CDR3 nucleotides read TGTGCCAGCAGTTTCCGGACAGGGGGCCTGACTAGCACAGATACGCAGTATTTT. Its translation: CASSFRTGGLTSTDTQYF.

This clone was counted only a few times. V is TRBV7-9 and J is TRBJ1-4, with D hard to call. Germline V gene lookup returns CDR1 SEHNR and CDR2 FQNEAQ (reference sequence). Trimming left V 5 bases short and J 0 bases short, with 13 bases between. The CDR3 has 16 residues. The CDR3 spells CASSLVRSTTNEKLFF. For the CDR3, the DNA is TGTGCCAGCAGCCTCGTTAGGTCAACAACTAATGAAAAACTGTTTTTT.

This clone turned up a few times. The chain recombines TRBV5-6 with TRBJ2-1, with a weak D call TRBD2 (5 bases). Per the germline V gene, CDR1 is SGHDT and CDR2 is YYEEEE. The CDR3 is made up of 13 amino acids. Between the trimmed V and J ends, which lost 9 bases and 9 bases, there was a span of 19 bases. In DNA form, the CDR3 reads TGTGCCACCTCCGGGATCTCCGGCAGTGAGCAGTTCTTC. As protein: CATSGISGSEQFF.